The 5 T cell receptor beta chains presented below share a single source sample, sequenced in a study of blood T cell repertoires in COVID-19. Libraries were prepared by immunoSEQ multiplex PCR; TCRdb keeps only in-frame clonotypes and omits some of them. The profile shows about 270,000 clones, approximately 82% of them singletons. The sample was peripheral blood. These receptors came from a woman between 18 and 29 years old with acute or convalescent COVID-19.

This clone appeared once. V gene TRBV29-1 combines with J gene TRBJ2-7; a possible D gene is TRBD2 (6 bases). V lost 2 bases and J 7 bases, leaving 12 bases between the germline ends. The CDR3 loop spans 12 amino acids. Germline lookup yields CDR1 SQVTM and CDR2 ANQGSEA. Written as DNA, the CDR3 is TGCAGCGTTGAAACAAGTCGGGGGGAGCAGTACTTC. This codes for CSVETSRGEQYF.

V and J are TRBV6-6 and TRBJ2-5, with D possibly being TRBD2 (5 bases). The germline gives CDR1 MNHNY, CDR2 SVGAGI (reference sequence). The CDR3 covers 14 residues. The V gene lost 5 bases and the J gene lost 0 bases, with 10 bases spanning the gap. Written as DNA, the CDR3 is TGTGCCAGCAGTAGAGCGGAAAACCAAGAGACCCAGTACTTC. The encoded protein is CASSRAENQETQYF.

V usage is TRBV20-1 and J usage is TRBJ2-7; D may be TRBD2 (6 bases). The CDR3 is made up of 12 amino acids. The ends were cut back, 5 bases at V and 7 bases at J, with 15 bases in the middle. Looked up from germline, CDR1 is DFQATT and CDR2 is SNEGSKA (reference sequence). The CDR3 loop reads CSARGGPGEQYF. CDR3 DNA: TGCAGTGCTCGTGGAGGGCCTGGGGAGCAGTACTTC.

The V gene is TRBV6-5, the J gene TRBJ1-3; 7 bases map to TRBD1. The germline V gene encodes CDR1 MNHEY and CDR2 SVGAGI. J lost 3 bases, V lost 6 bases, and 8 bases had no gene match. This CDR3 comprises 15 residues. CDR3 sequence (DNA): TGTGCCAGCAGATCCAACCAGGGGGGTGGAAACACCATATATTTT. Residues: CASRSNQGGGNTIYF.

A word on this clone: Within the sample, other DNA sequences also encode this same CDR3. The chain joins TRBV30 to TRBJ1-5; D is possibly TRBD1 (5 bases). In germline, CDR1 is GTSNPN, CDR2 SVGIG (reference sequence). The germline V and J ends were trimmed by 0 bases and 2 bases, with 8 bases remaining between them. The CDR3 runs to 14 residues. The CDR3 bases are TGTGCCTGGAGTGTAGGGGCTCGCAATCAGCCCCAGCATTTT. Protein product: CAWSVGARNQPQHF.